This T cell receptor (beta chain) was sequenced during a study of cytomegalovirus exposure and HLA in healthy donors. Amplification used 60 Vbeta primers and 13 Jbeta primers. TCRdb's table, derived via immunoSEQ multiplex PCR, lists solely in-frame clones and lacks some. The sample includes about 68,000 clones, more than 80% of them seen just once. Comment on this clone: Its antigen is as yet unknown.

General observations from the study: Later, an analysis showed that TCR beta chains associated with HLA were more clonally expanded than others that were equally common.

Germline CDR1 reads SGHNT; CDR2 reads YENEEA. V was trimmed by 1 base and J by 13 bases, leaving 20 bases between them. The CDR3 contains 15 residues. The TCR was taken from a human donor in good health. This chain links TRBV11-3 with TRBJ2-1, with D possibly matching TRBD2 (6 bases). Sequencing input: PBMCs. CDR3: CASSLAGGALGRQFF. CDR3 nucleotide sequence: TGTGCCAGCAGCTTAGCAGGAGGGGCCCTCGGGAGACAGTTCTTC.